Following are 7 T cell receptor beta chains from one sample sequenced in a study of blood T cell repertoires in COVID-19. Assay used: immunoSEQ multiplex PCR; TCRdb lists only in-frame clones, some missing. The sample records tens of thousands of clones, about 85% being singletons. Material: peripheral blood. The receptor source for this set is a human donor in a cohort sampled during active COVID-19.

The chain joins TRBV2 to TRBJ2-5, with D possibly being TRBD2 (6 bases). Germline V gene sequence: CDR1 SNHLY, CDR2 FYNNEI. The V end lost 6 bases, the J end lost 3 bases, and 17 bases lay between the germline ends. CDR3 length: 15 residues. The CDR3 DNA is TGTGCCAGCAGCGTCAATAGCGGTACCGAAGAGACCCAGTACTTC. Amino acids: CASSVNSGTEETQYF.

V usage is TRBV18 and J usage is TRBJ2-3; the D gene is possibly TRBD2 (6 bases). Germline V gene data show CDR1 as KGHSH and CDR2 as LQKENI. Trimming shortened V by 3 bases and J by 1 base, and 20 bases separated the two germline ends. This CDR3 has 18 residues. The CDR3 sequence is CASSPQLIRGIGTDTQYF. The DNA for the CDR3 is TGTGCCAGCTCACCCCAATTGATACGGGGGATAGGCACAGATACGCAGTATTTT.

This chain links TRBV4-2 with TRBJ1-2; maybe TRBD1 (5 bases). V gave up 2 bases and J gave up 5 bases, with 18 bases separating them. Per germline, CDR1 LGHNA and CDR2 YNFKEQ. This CDR3 is built from 16 residues. CDR3: CASSQPDSSFRYGYTF. The CDR3 nucleotides are TGTGCCAGCAGCCAACCCGACAGTTCTTTTAGGTATGGCTACACCTTC.

The rearrangement joins TRBV15 to TRBJ1-1; D possibly corresponds to TRBD1 (6 bases). V dropped 0 bases and J dropped 5 bases, with 13 bases sitting between them. Germline V gene lookup returns CDR1 LNHNV and CDR2 YYDKDF (reference sequence). The CDR3 is made up of 15 amino acids. The CDR3 DNA reads as TGTGCCACCAGCAGAGAACTGGACAGTTGGACTGAAGCTTTCTTT. It yields the protein CATSRELDSWTEAFF. Looking up the rest from reference TRBV15 and TRBJ1-1 gives the full variable domain: DAMVIQNPRYQVTQFGKPVTLSCSQTLNHNVMYWYQQKSSQAPKLLFHYYDKDFNNEADTPDNFQSRRPNTSFCFLDIRSPGLGDTAMYLCATSRELDSWTEAFFGQGTRLTVV.

This chain connects TRBV5-1 to TRBJ1-1, with D possibly TRBD1 on 5 matching bases. The CDR3 consists of 13 residues. Germline assignment: CDR1 SGHRS and CDR2 YFSETQ. V was clipped by 5 bases and J by 0 bases, with 8 bases between them. CDR3 in amino acids: CASRDTLNTEAFF. In DNA form, the CDR3 reads TGCGCCAGCAGGGACACCTTGAACACTGAAGCTTTCTTT.

This chain links TRBV18 with TRBJ2-7; TRBD1 aligns across 7 bases. Germline values: CDR1 KGHSH, CDR2 LQKENI. The CDR3 length is 16 residues. The V gene end was trimmed by 2 bases and the J gene end by 1 base; junction bases not matched to a gene: 8. The DNA for the CDR3 is TGTGCCAGCTCACCAGGCTTTGGGGACAGTTCCTACGAGCAGTACTTC. Amino acids: CASSPGFGDSSYEQYF.

The chain couples TRBV2 to TRBJ1-1; D is uncertain. This CDR3 has 14 amino acids. The V gene's germline CDR1 is SNHLY and CDR2 FYNNEI. V gave up 7 bases and J gave up 1 base, with 13 bases separating them. The CDR3 DNA follows: TGTGCCAGCAAGGAGGGTGTGGGGAACACTGAAGCTTTCTTT. It specifies CASKEGVGNTEAFF.